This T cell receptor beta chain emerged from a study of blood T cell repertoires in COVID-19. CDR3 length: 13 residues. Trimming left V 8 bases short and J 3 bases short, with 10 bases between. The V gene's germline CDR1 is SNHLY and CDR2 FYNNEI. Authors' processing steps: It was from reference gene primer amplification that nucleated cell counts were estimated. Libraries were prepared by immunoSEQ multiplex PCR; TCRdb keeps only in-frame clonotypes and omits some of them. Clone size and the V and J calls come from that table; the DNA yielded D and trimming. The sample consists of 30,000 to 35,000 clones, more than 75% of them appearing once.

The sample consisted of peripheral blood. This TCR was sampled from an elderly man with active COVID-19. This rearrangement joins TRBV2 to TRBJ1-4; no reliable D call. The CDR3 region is CASEGGPNEKLFF. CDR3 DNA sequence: TGTGCCAGCGAGGGAGGTCCTAATGAAAAACTGTTTTTT.